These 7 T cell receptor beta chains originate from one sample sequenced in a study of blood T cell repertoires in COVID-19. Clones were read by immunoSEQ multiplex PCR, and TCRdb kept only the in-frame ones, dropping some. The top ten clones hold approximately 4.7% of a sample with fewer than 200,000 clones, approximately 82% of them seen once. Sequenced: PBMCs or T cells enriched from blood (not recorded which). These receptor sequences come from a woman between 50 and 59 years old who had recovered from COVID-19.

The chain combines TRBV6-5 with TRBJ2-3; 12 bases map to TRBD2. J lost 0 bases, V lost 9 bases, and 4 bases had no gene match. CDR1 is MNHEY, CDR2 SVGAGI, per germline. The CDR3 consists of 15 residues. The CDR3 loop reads CASLAGGLSTDTQYF. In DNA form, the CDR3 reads TGTGCCAGTCTAGCGGGGGGGCTAAGCACAGATACGCAGTATTTT.

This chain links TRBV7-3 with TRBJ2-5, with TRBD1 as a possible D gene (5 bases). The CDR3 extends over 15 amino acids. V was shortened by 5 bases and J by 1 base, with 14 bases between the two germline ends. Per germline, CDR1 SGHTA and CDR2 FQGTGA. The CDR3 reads CASSHSGRGQETQYF. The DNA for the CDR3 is TGTGCCAGCAGCCACTCGGGTAGGGGCCAAGAGACCCAGTACTTC.

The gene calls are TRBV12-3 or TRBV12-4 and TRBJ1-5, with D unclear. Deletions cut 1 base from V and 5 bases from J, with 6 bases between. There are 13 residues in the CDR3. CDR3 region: CASSLESDQPQHF. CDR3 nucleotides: TGTGCCAGCAGTTTAGAGTCGGATCAGCCCCAGCATTTT.

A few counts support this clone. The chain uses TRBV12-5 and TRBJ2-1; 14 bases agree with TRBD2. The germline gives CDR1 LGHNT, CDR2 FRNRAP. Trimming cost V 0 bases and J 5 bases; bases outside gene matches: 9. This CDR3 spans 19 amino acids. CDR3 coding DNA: TGTGCTAGTGGTTTGGTCCAGGGACTAGCGGGAGTCTTACACAATGAGCAGTTCTTC. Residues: CASGLVQGLAGVLHNEQFF.

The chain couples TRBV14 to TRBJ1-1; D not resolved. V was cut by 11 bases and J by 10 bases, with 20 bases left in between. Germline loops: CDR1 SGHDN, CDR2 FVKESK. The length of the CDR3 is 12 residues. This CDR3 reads CASAVGRTAAFF. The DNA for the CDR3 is TGTGCCTCAGCGGTGGGCAGGACGGCAGCTTTCTTT.

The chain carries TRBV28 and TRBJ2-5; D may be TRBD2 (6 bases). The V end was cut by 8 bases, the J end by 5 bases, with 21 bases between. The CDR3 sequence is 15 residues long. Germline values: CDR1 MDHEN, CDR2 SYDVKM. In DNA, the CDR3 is TGTGCCAGCCGGCAGGGCGCGGAGGGGTATGAGACCCAGTACTTC. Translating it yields CASRQGAEGYETQYF.

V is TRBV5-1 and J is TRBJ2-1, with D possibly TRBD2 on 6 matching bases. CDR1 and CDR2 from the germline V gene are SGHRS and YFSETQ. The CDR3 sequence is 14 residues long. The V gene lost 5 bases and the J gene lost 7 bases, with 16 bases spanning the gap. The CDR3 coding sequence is TGCGCCAGCAGTTTCGGGAGAGGTTCTAATGAGCAGTTCTTC. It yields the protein CASSFGRGSNEQFF.